This T cell receptor (beta chain) appears in the sequencing data of a study of regulatory T cells in long-lasting Graves disease. General study points: Sampling was limited to peripheral blood rather than thyroid tissue. Owing to a sample size that was small, accuracy may have been reduced. TRBV28, TRBJ1-2 and TRBJ2-5 emerged as the favored segments in persistent disease.

For this clonotype: Its antigen remains unidentified. At one of its ends the junction is not consistent with the germline gene, which may arise from a read error.

The length of the CDR3 is 13 residues. Germline lookup yields CDR1 SGHRS and CDR2 YFSETQ. Regarding time point: newly diagnosed GD, antithyroid drugs for less than 3 months. Extracted PBMC RNA gave rise to the TCR library. Construction of the TCR beta libraries employed iRepertoire HTBI primers in conjunction with Arm-PCR of CDR3 regions. One entry per CDR3 protein results from TCRdb running MiXCR on the multiplex PCR reads. This sample yields about 300,000 distinct CDR3 sequences, of which 18% are seen a single time; 38% belongs to the top ten. This sequence joins TRBV5-1 and TRBJ2-7; 8 nucleotides match TRBD2. The sequence was collected from a female donor with Graves disease. The sample in question was peripheral blood mononuclear cells (PBMCs), obtained at new diagnosis, from a patient treated with antithyroid drugs. The chain's CDR3 is CASSDPGTRGRSF. Written as DNA, the CDR3 is TGCGCCAGCAGCGACCCCGGGACTAGGGGCCGTAGCTTC.